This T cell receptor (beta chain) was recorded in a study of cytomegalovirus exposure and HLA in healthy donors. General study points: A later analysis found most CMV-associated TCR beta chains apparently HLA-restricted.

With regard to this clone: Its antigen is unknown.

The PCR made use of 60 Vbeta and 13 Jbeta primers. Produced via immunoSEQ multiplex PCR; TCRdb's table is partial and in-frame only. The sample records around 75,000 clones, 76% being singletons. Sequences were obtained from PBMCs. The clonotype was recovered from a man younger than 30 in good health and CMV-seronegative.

In DNA form, the CDR3 reads TGTGCCAGCAGCGGGGCCGGAACTAATGAAAAACTGTTTTTT. Its translation is CASSGAGTNEKLFF. The chain is built from TRBV9 and TRBJ1-4; no definite D call. The ends were cut back, 3 bases at V and 1 base at J, with 7 bases in the middle. The CDR3 loop spans 14 amino acids. The germline V gene has CDR1 SGDLS and CDR2 YYNGEE.